The 28 T cell receptor beta chains given below trace back to one sample, sequenced in a study of T-cell reconstitution after alpha-beta-depleted transplantation in children. TCRbeta library construction was performed incorporating unique molecular identifiers. Via MiXCR, TCRdb re-called the PCR reads, giving one row per CDR3 protein. The sample lists 450,000 to 600,000 distinct CDR3 sequences, roughly 10% seen once, with around 2% in the top ten. The specimen comprised PBMCs, sampled before TCRalphabeta/CD19-depleted stem cell transplant. The origin of the receptors is a child aged 2 to 10 with inherited bone marrow failure, due to receive a stem cell transplant.

This clonotype appeared a few times. V and J are TRBV6-1 and TRBJ2-7, with D maybe TRBD1 (6 bases). Trimming removed 10 bases from V and 2 bases from J, with 15 bases in between. Germline assignment: CDR1 MNHNS and CDR2 SASEGT. The CDR3 covers 13 residues. CDR3 amino acids: CATGHNPPYEQYF. For the CDR3, the DNA is TGTGCCACGGGACACAACCCCCCCTACGAGCAGTACTTC.

This clonotype was seen at least ten times. A junction end diverges from the germline sequence, so it may reflect a read error. This chain uses TRBV6-2 or TRBV6-3 with TRBJ2-2; 7 nucleotides align to TRBD1. The CDR3 totals 13 residues. Per the germline V gene, CDR1 is MNHEY and CDR2 is SVGEGT. CDR3 bases: TGTTCCAGCAGTTTACAGGGGACCGGGGAGCTGTTTTTT. Its protein product is CSSSLQGTGELFF.

This clonotype was observed many times. The chain is built from TRBV4-1 and TRBJ2-7; D call uncertain. The germline V and J ends were trimmed by 1 base and 2 bases, with 12 bases remaining between them. Germline V gene data show CDR1 as MGHRA and CDR2 as YSYEKL. The CDR3 runs to 15 residues. CDR3 in amino acids: CASSQVAGVAYEQYF. In nucleotides, the CDR3 is TGCGCCAGCAGCCAAGTGGCCGGCGTAGCCTACGAGCAGTACTTC.

On this clonotype itself: A much larger clone lies a single base off, so this may be a read error. The V and J genes are TRBV4-3 and TRBJ2-7, with a tentative D call TRBD2 (5 bases). Germline V gene lookup returns CDR1 LGHNA and CDR2 YSLEER. V was clipped by 3 bases and J by 2 bases, with 17 bases between them. The CDR3 loop spans 16 amino acids. The DNA for the CDR3 is TGCGCCAGCAGCCATGATCGTGCGACTAACCCCTACGAGCAGTACTTC. It is translated as CASSHDRATNPYEQYF.

The chain uses TRBV29-1 and TRBJ2-7, with 9 bases that match TRBD1. The CDR3 is 11 amino acids. Trimming took 7 bases from V and 7 from J; bases not matched to a gene: 5. CDR1 and CDR2 (germline): SQVTM, ANQGSEA. CDR3 region: CSARTGEEQYF. The CDR3 nucleotides are TGCAGCGCCCGGACAGGGGAGGAGCAGTACTTC.

This clonotype was observed at least ten times. The CDR3 region has the DNA TGCGCCAGCAGCTTGGGACTAGCGGTCTCCGAGCAGTACTTC. This gives the protein CASSLGLAVSEQYF. J is TRBJ2-7 and V is TRBV5-1, with 9 bases lining up with TRBD2. The CDR3 spans 14 residues. The V gene end was trimmed by 0 bases and the J gene end by 6 bases; junction bases not matched to a gene: 4. From germline, CDR1 is SGHRS and CDR2 YFSETQ.

This clonotype was recorded many times. This chain uses TRBV2 with TRBJ2-2; 7 positions agree with TRBD2. Germline V CDR1 and CDR2: SNHLY, FYNNEI. The CDR3 covers 11 residues. The J segment lost 7 bases and the V segment lost 9 bases, leaving 2 bases of the junction unmatched. The CDR3 DNA sequence: TGTGCCAGTACTAGCGTCGGGGAGCTGTTTTTT. Its protein product is CASTSVGELFF.

This clonotype was recorded at least ten times. The chain is built from TRBV10-2 and TRBJ2-1, with TRBD2 matching 8 bases. J gave up 3 bases and V 1 base, and 2 bases lay outside the gene matches. Germline V gene data show CDR1 as WSHSY and CDR2 as SAAADI. The length of the CDR3 is 15 residues. The CDR3 bases are TGCGCCAGCAGTGAGTGGAGCGGGAGCTACAATGAGCAGTTCTTC. It translates to CASSEWSGSYNEQFF.

The chain uses TRBV29-1 and TRBJ1-2; 7 bases match TRBD1. V lost 6 bases and J lost 3; bases outside the gene matches: 4. In germline, CDR1 is SQVTM, CDR2 ANQGSEA. The CDR3 runs to 12 residues. In nucleotides, the CDR3 is TGCAGCGTGGTCAGGGGGGACTATGGCTACACCTTC. This encodes CSVVRGDYGYTF.

This clonotype has at least ten counts. This rearrangement joins TRBV28 to TRBJ2-7; the D is unclear. The germline V gene encodes CDR1 MDHEN and CDR2 SYDVKM. Trimming shortened V by 8 bases and J by 4 bases, and 12 bases separated the two germline ends. The CDR3 covers 12 residues. CDR3 in amino acids: CASAYSRYEQYF. The CDR3 region has the DNA TGTGCCAGCGCCTATTCCCGGTACGAGCAGTACTTC. The full variable domain, completed using reference TRBV28 and TRBJ2-7, is DVKVTQSSRYLVKRTGEKVFLECVQDMDHENMFWYRQDPGLGLRLIYFSYDVKMKEKGDIPEGYSVSREKKERFSLILESASTNQTSMYLCASAYSRYEQYFGPGTRLTVT.

This clonotype showed up many times. The genes are TRBV20-1 and TRBJ1-2; no reliable D call. This CDR3 contains 12 residues. CDR1 and CDR2 (germline): DFQATT, SNEGSKA (reference sequence). V was cut by 3 bases and J by 0 bases, with 5 bases left in between. CDR3 sequence (DNA): TGCAGTGCTAGCTGGCCTAACTATGGCTACACCTTC. Protein: CSASWPNYGYTF.

In its sample, this clonotype was seen many times. Written as DNA, the CDR3 is TGTGCCAGCACGGGATCTCCGACAGATACGCAGTATTTT. Translating gives CASTGSPTDTQYF. The rearrangement uses TRBV28 and TRBJ2-3, with a possible D match to TRBD2 (5 bases). The CDR3 has 13 amino acids. Germline V gene data show CDR1 as MDHEN and CDR2 as SYDVKM. The V end lost 7 bases, the J end lost 3 bases, and 11 bases lay between the germline ends.

This clonotype was found many times. The V call is TRBV27, the J call TRBJ2-4; D could derive from TRBD1 or TRBD2 (5 bases each). Trimming removed 6 bases at V and 6 bases at J, with 27 bases between. From germline, CDR1 is MNHEY and CDR2 SMNVEV (reference sequence). CDR3 size: 18 residues. The DNA for the CDR3 is TGTGCCAGCAGCCCTCCGGGACCGATCCCAATGGGGCCAAACATTCAGTACTTC. This encodes CASSPPGPIPMGPNIQYF.

This clonotype turned up a few times. The V gene is TRBV19, the J gene TRBJ1-2; 8 nucleotides match TRBD1. The J segment lost 5 bases and the V segment lost 6 bases, leaving 8 bases of the junction unmatched. Germline V gene sequence: CDR1 LNHDA, CDR2 SQIVND (reference sequence). This CDR3 comprises 14 residues. CDR3 residues: CASRKGDRNYGYTF. CDR3 sequence (DNA): TGTGCCAGTAGAAAGGGGGACAGGAATTATGGCTACACCTTC. Full variable domain (outside the CDR3, taken from reference TRBV19 and TRBJ1-2): DGGITQSPKYLFRKEGQNVTLSCEQNLNHDAMYWYRQDPGQGLRLIYYSQIVNDFQKGDIAEGYSVSREKKESFPLTVTSAQKNPTAFYLCASRKGDRNYGYTFGSGTRLTVV.

About this clonotype: This may stem from a read error, because a much larger clone lies one nucleotide away. The chain combines TRBV5-1 with TRBJ2-2; the match to TRBD2 covers 10 bases. This CDR3 region has 16 residues. J gave up 0 bases and V 4 bases, and 3 bases lay outside the gene matches. CDR1 SGHRS and CDR2 YFSETQ come from the germline V gene. This CDR3 is CASSQTSGTNTGELFF. The CDR3 DNA is TGCGCCAGCAGCCAAACTAGCGGGACGAACACCGGGGAGCTGTTTTTT.

This clonotype was seen at least ten times. The J gene is TRBJ2-3, the V gene TRBV4-3; unclear D gene. Deletions cut 1 base from V and 4 bases from J, with 6 bases between. Germline V gene sequence: CDR1 LGHNA, CDR2 YSLEER. This CDR3 spans 13 amino acids. The CDR3 protein is CASSQARSDTQYF. DNA for the CDR3: TGCGCCAGCAGCCAAGCCCGGTCAGATACGCAGTATTTT.

This chain joins TRBV12-3 or TRBV12-4 and TRBJ2-3; no clear D. V dropped 8 bases and J dropped 4 bases, with 10 bases sitting between them. This CDR3 is built from 12 residues. Written as DNA, the CDR3 is TGTGCCAGCCGGCAGGCCTCAGATACGCAGTATTTT. Amino acid sequence: CASRQASDTQYF.

This clonotype appeared many times. The chain combines TRBV12-3 or TRBV12-4 with TRBJ2-2, with a possible D match to TRBD2 (5 bases). CDR3 size: 14 residues. V dropped 8 bases and J dropped 6 bases, with 16 bases sitting between them. The CDR3 sequence is CASASRTPAGELFF. In DNA form, the CDR3 reads TGTGCCAGCGCGTCAAGGACTCCCGCCGGGGAGCTGTTTTTT.

The chain recombines TRBV7-2 with TRBJ1-2; D is ambiguous. Germline V gene sequence: CDR1 SGHTA, CDR2 FQGNSA. V was shortened by 0 bases and J by 7 bases, with 12 bases between the two germline ends. The CDR3 is 14 residues long. The CDR3 here is CASSLALGGGGYTF. The CDR3 bases are TGTGCCAGCAGCTTAGCCTTGGGAGGCGGTGGCTACACCTTC.

About this clonotype: Given a much more abundant clone one base away, this may be a read error. This chain links TRBV12-3 or TRBV12-4 with TRBJ2-7, with a possible D match to TRBD1 (5 bases). The CDR3 consists of 19 residues. The CDR3 loop is CASCLRGLIARDRSYEQYF. The CDR3, as DNA: TGTGCCAGCTGTTTAAGGGGTCTTATTGCCAGAGATCGCTCCTACGAGCAGTACTTC.

This clonotype was seen more than once but under ten times. The V gene is TRBV27, the J gene TRBJ2-4; a weak D match, TRBD1 (6 bases). The ends were cut back, 5 bases at V and 8 bases at J, with 13 bases in the middle. Germline V gene sequence: CDR1 MNHEY, CDR2 SMNVEV (reference sequence). This CDR3 has 13 amino acids. The CDR3 nucleotides read TGTGCCAGCAGTCCGCTACGGACAGACATTCAGTACTTC. It is translated as CASSPLRTDIQYF.

Ten or more counts support this clonotype. V gene TRBV7-2 combines with J gene TRBJ2-1; maybe TRBD1 (6 bases). Trimming stripped 1 base from V and 9 bases from J, with 19 bases between. Germline CDR1 reads SGHTA; CDR2 reads FQGNSA. This CDR3 contains 16 residues. In DNA form, the CDR3 reads TGTGCCAGCAGCTTAGGGGGGCGAGGGAGACGGGGTGAGCAGTTCTTC. Its protein product is CASSLGGRGRRGEQFF.

This clonotype was observed many times. The chain employs TRBV3-1 and TRBJ2-2; no firm D call. Germline V gives CDR1 LGHDT, CDR2 YNNKEL (reference sequence). The CDR3 has 12 amino acids. The germline V and J ends were trimmed by 4 bases and 7 bases, with 7 bases remaining between them. CDR3 protein: CASSLPFGELFF. In nucleotides, the CDR3 is TGTGCCAGCAGCCTTCCGTTCGGGGAGCTGTTTTTT.

This chain uses TRBV30 with TRBJ2-3; D is possibly TRBD2 (6 bases). This CDR3 is 14 amino acids long. Germline values: CDR1 GTSNPN, CDR2 SVGIG (reference sequence). Here the CDR3 reads CAVRGGALTDTQYF. For the CDR3, the DNA is TGTGCGGTTCGCGGAGGGGCCCTCACAGATACGCAGTATTTT.

This clonotype showed up many times. The chain uses TRBV4-3 and TRBJ2-7; D may be TRBD1 or TRBD2 (5 bases each). Trimming took 0 bases from V and 4 from J, leaving 10 bases between them. The CDR3 contains 14 residues. CDR1 LGHNA and CDR2 YSLEER come from the germline V gene. CDR3 in DNA: TGCGCCAGCAGCCAAGAAGGGACGGAGTACGAGCAGTACTTC. Protein product: CASSQEGTEYEQYF.

The chain carries TRBV20-1 and TRBJ2-2, with unresolved D. CDR1 and CDR2 (germline): DFQATT, SNEGSKA (reference sequence). The V gene lost 0 bases and the J gene lost 6 bases, with 8 bases spanning the gap. This CDR3 contains 13 residues. The CDR3 bases are TGCAGTGCTAGAGATAGCATGCCCGGGGAGCTGTTTTTT. Translating it yields CSARDSMPGELFF.

The rearrangement links TRBV12-3 or TRBV12-4 to TRBJ2-7; D remains unclear. V shed 5 bases and J shed 5 bases, with 10 bases lying between them. There are 12 residues in the CDR3. The CDR3 DNA is TGTGCCAGCAGTCCCGACCAGAACGAGCAGTACTTC. Translation gives CASSPDQNEQYF.

This clonotype was observed at least ten times. The genes are TRBV4-2 and TRBJ2-2, with TRBD2 as a possible D gene (6 bases). The CDR3 is made up of 14 amino acids. Trimming shortened V by 2 bases and J by 4 bases, and 8 bases separated the two germline ends. Germline V lookup: CDR1 LGHNA, CDR2 YNFKEQ. CDR3 loop: CASSQNGGTGELFF. The DNA of the CDR3 is TGTGCCAGCAGCCAAAACGGGGGCACCGGGGAGCTGTTTTTT.